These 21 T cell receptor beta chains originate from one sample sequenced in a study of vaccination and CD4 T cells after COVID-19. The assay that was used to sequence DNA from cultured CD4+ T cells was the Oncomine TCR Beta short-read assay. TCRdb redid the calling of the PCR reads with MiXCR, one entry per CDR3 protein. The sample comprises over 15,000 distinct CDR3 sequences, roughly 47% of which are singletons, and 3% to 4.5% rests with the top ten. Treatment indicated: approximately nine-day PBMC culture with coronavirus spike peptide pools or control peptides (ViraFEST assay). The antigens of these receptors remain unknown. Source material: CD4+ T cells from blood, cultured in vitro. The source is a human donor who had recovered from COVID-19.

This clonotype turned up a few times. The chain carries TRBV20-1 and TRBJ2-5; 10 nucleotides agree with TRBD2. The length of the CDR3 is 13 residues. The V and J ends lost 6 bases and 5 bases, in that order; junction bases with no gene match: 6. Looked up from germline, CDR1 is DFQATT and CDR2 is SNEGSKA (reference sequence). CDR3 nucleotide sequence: TGCAGTGCCGCCCAGGGACTAGCGGAGACCCAGTACTTC. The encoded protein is CSAAQGLAETQYF.

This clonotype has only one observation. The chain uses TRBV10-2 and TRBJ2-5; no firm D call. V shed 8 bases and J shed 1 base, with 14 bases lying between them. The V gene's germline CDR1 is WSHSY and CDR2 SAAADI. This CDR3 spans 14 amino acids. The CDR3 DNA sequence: TGCGCCAGCTCGACCGGACCCCGCCAAGAGACCCAGTACTTC. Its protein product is CASSTGPRQETQYF.

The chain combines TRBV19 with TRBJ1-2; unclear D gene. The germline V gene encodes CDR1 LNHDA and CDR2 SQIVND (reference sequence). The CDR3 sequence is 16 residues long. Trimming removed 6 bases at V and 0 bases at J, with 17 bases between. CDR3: CASRLIGRRANYGYTF. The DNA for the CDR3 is TGTGCCAGTAGATTGATTGGGAGGAGAGCTAACTATGGCTACACCTTC. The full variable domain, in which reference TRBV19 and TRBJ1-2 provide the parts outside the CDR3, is DGGITQSPKYLFRKEGQNVTLSCEQNLNHDAMYWYRQDPGQGLRLIYYSQIVNDFQKGDIAEGYSVSREKKESFPLTVTSAQKNPTAFYLCASRLIGRRANYGYTFGSGTRLTVV.

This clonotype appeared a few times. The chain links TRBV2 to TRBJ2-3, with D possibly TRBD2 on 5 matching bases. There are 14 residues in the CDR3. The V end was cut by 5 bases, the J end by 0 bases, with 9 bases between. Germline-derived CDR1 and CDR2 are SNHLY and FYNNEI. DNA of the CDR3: TGTGCCAGCAGTCAGCGGACTAGCACAGATACGCAGTATTTT. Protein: CASSQRTSTDTQYF.

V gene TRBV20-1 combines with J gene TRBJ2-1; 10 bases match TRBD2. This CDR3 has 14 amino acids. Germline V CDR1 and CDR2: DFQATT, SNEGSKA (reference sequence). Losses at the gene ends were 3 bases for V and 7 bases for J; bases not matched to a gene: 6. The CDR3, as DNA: TGCAGTGCTAGGGCTAGCGGGAGTTGGAATGAGCAGTTCTTC. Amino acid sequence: CSARASGSWNEQFF.

The CDR3 loop reads CASSLSGAGNTIYF. CDR3 sequence (DNA): TGTGCCAGCAGCTTAAGTGGGGCTGGAAACACCATATATTTT. V gene TRBV7-3 combines with J gene TRBJ1-3; no clear D. V was pared by 1 base and J by 2 bases, with 6 bases between. The CDR3 totals 14 residues. From germline, CDR1 is SGHTA and CDR2 FQGTGA. The variable domain in full, completed from reference TRBV7-3 and TRBJ1-3, reads GAGVSQTPSNKVTEKGKYVELRCDPISGHTALYWYRQSLGQGPEFLIYFQGTGAADDSGLPNDRFFAVRPEGSVSTLKIQRTERGDSAVYLCASSLSGAGNTIYFGEGSWLTVV.

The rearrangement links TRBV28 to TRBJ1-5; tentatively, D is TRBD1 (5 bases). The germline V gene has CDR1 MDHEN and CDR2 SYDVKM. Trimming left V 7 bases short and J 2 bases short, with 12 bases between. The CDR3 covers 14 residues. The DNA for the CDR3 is TGTGCCAGCACGCGGGGGGACGGCAATCAGCCCCAGCATTTT. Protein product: CASTRGDGNQPQHF. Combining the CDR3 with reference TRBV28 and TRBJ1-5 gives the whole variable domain DVKVTQSSRYLVKRTGEKVFLECVQDMDHENMFWYRQDPGLGLRLIYFSYDVKMKEKGDIPEGYSVSREKKERFSLILESASTNQTSMYLCASTRGDGNQPQHFGDGTRLSIL.

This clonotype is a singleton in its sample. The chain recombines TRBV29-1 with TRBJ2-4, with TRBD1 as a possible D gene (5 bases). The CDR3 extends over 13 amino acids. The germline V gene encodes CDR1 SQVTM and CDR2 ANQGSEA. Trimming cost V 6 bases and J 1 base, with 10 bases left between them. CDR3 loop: CSVKGQAKNIQYF. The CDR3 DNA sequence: TGCAGCGTAAAGGGGCAGGCCAAAAACATTCAGTACTTC. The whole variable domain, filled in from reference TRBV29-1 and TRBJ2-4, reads SAVISQKPSRDICQRGTSLTIQCQVDSQVTMMFWYRQQPGQSLTLIATANQGSEATYESGFVIDKFPISRPNLTFSTLTVSNMSPEDSSIYLCSVKGQAKNIQYFGAGTRLSVL.

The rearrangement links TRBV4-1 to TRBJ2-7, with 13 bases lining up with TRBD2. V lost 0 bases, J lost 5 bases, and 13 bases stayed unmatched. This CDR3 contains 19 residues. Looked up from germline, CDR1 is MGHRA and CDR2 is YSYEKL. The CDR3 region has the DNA TGCGCCAGCAGCCAAGATTGGACTAGCGGGAGAGGAGGGTTACACGAGCAGTACTTC. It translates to CASSQDWTSGRGGLHEQYF.

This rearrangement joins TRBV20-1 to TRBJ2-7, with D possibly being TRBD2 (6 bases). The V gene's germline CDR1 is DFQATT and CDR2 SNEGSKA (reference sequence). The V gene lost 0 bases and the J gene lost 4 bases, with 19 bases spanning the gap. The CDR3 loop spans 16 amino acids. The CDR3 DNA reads TGCAGTGCTAGAGACCCTCTCGGGAAAGGGACTTACGAGCAGTACTTC. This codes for CSARDPLGKGTYEQYF.

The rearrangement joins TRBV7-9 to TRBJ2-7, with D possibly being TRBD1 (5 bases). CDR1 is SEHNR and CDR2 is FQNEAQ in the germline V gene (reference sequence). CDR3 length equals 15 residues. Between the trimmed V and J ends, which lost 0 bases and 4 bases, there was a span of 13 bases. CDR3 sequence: CASSLAYRGKYEQYF. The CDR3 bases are TGTGCCAGCAGCTTAGCTTATAGGGGCAAGTACGAGCAGTACTTC.

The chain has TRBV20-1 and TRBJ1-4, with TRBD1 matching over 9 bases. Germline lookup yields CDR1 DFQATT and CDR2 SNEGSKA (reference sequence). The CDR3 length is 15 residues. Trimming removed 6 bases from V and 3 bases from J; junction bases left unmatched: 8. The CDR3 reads CSAKDRGAANEKLFF. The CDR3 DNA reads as TGCAGTGCCAAGGACAGGGGAGCAGCTAATGAAAAACTGTTTTTT.

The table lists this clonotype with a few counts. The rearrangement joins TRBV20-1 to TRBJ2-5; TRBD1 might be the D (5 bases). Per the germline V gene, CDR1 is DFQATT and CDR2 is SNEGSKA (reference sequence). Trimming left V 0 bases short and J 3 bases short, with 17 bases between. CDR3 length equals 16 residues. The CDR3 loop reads CSARDPTGAPEETQYF. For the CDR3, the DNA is TGCAGTGCTAGAGATCCTACAGGAGCCCCCGAAGAGACCCAGTACTTC.

The CDR3 nucleotides read TGTGCCTGGAGTGTACGGGTGGGGGGCTACACCTTC. Its translation: CAWSVRVGGYTF. The rearrangement links TRBV30 to TRBJ1-2; D is uncertain. V lost 0 bases and J lost 8, with 10 bases in between. In germline, CDR1 is GTSNPN, CDR2 SVGIG (reference sequence). The CDR3 is 12 amino acids.

CDR3 sequence reads: CASSSPPGTLGTSGTHSYEQYF. Written as DNA, the CDR3 is TGTGCCAGCAGCTCTCCCCCAGGAACTCTCGGGACTAGCGGGACCCACTCCTACGAGCAGTACTTC. V and J are TRBV11-2 and TRBJ2-7; 13 positions match TRBD2. V dropped 4 bases and J dropped 0; count of bases not matched to a gene: 21. Germline V gene sequence: CDR1 SGHAT, CDR2 FQNNGV. The CDR3 is 22 residues long.

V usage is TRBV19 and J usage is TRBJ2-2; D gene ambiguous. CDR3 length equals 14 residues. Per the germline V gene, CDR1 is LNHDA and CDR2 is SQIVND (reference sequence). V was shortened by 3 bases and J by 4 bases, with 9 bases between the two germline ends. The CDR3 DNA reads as TGTGCCAGTAGTATTTGGCCTGGCACCGGGGAGCTGTTTTTT. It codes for CASSIWPGTGELFF.

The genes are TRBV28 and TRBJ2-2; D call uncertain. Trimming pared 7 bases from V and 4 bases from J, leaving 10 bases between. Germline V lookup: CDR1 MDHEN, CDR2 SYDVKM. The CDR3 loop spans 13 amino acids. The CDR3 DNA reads TGTGCCAGCACTCACATTCTCACCGGGGAGCTGTTTTTT. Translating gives CASTHILTGELFF.

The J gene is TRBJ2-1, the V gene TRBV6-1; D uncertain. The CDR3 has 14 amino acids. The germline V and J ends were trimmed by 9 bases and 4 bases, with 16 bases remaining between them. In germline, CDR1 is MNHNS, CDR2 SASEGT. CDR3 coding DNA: TGTGCCAGTAAATTTTTGGTTGGATACAATGAGCAGTTCTTC. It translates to CASKFLVGYNEQFF.

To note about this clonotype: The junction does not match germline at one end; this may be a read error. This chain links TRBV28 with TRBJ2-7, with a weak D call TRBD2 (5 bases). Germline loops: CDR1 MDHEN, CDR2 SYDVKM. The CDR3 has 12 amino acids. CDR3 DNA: TGTGCCAGCAAAAGCGGTACCTACGAGCGGTACTTC. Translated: CASKSGTYERYF. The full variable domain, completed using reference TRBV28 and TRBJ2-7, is DVKVTQSSRYLVKRTGEKVFLECVQDMDHENMFWYRQDPGLGLRLIYFSYDVKMKEKGDIPEGYSVSREKKERFSLILESASTNQTSMYLCASKSGTYERYFGPGTRLTVT.

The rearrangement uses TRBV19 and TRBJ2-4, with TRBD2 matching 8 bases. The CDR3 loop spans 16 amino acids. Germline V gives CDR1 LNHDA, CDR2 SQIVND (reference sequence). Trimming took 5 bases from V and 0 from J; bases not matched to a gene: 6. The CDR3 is CASSPYGRGAKNIQYF. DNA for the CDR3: TGTGCCAGTAGTCCCTACGGGAGGGGAGCCAAAAACATTCAGTACTTC.

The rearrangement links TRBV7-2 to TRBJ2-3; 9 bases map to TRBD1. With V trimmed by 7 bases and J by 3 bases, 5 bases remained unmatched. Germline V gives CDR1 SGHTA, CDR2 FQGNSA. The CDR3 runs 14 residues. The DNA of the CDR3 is TGTGCCAGCACCCCGGGACAGGGAACAGATACGCAGTATTTT. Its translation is CASTPGQGTDTQYF.